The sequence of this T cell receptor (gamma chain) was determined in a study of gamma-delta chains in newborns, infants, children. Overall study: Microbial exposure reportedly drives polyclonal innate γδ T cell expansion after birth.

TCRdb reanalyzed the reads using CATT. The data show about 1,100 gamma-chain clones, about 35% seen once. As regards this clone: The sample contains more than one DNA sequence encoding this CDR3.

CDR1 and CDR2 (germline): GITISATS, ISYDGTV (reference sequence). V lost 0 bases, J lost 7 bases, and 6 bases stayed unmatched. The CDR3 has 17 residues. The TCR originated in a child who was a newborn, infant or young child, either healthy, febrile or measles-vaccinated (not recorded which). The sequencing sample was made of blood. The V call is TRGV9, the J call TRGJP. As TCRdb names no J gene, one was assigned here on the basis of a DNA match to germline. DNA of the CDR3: TGTGCCTTGTGGGAGGTGTTGGGGGAGTTGGGCAAAAAAATCAAGGTATTT. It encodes CALWEVLGELGKKIKVF.